This T cell receptor beta chain derives from a study of CD8+ T cells in alopecia areata. Indicated treatment: oral pan-JAK inhibitor, 5-10 mg twice daily. In alopecia areata patients, both lesional scalp punch biopsies and peripheral blood were collected. The authors extracted RNA and reverse transcribed it into cDNA as the sequencing template. Method: immunoSEQ multiplex PCR; TCRdb's copy keeps in-frame clones and lacks some. The data contain some 150,000 clones, around half of them singletons. The CDR3 contains 13 residues. V lost 5 bases, J lost 6 bases, and 14 bases lay in between. CDR1 SEHNR and CDR2 FQNEAQ come from the germline V gene (reference sequence).

V is TRBV7-9 and J is TRBJ2-7; tentatively, D is TRBD1 or TRBD2 (5 bases each). Sample: CD8+ T cells sorted from blood, taken at week 4, from a patient treated with tofacitinib. This clonotype was sampled from a human donor with alopecia areata. CDR3 sequence (DNA): TGTGCCAGCAGCGACCAGAGGGGCTCCGAGCAGTACTTC. Translated, it gives CASSDQRGSEQYF. The full variable domain, completed using reference TRBV7-9 and TRBJ2-7, is DTGVSQNPRHKITKRGQNVTFRCDPISEHNRLYWYRQTLGQGPEFLTYFQNEAQLEKSRLLSDRFSAERPKGSFSTLEIQRTEQGDSAMYLCASSDQRGSEQYFGPGTRLTVT.